This T cell receptor (beta chain) was recovered during a study of OX40 agonist ivuxolimab in advanced cancers. Method: immunoSEQ multiplex PCR; TCRdb's copy keeps in-frame clones and lacks some. Of about 94,000 clones listed, around nine tenths are singletons. The germline gives CDR1 KGHSH, CDR2 LQKENI. V gave up 1 base and J gave up 11 bases, with 12 bases separating them. This CDR3 has 13 amino acids. With baseline, cycle 4 day 1, and cycle 7 day 1 as timepoints, blood was sampled. The V gene is TRBV18, the J gene TRBJ1-5, with a possible D match to TRBD1 (5 bases). The receptor was derived from an adult with an advanced solid tumor such as melanoma, head and neck, liver or kidney cancer. The sample consisted of CD4+ or CD8+ T cells sorted from blood, taken in a trial of the OX40 agonist ivuxolimab. In nucleotides, the CDR3 is TGTGCCAGCTCACCACTGGTAGGGGAGGCCCAGCATTTT. This codes for CASSPLVGEAQHF.